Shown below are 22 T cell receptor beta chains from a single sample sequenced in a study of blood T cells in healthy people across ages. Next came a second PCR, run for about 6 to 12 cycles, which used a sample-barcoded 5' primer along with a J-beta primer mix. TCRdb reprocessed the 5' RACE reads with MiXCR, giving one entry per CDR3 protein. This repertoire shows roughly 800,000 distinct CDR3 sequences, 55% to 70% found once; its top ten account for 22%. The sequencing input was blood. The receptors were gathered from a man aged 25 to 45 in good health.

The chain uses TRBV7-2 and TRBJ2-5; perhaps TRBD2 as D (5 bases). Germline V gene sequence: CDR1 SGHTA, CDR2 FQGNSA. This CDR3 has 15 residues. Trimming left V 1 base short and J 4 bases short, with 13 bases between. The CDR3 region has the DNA TGTGCCAGCAGCTTAGGCATCCTGAGGGCAGAGACCCAGTACTTC. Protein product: CASSLGILRAETQYF.

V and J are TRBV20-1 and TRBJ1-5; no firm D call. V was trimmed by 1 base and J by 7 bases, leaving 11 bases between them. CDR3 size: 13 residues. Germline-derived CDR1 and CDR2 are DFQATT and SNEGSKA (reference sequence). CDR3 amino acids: CSARAGIRQPQHF. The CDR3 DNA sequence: TGCAGTGCTAGAGCGGGCATACGGCAGCCCCAGCATTTT.

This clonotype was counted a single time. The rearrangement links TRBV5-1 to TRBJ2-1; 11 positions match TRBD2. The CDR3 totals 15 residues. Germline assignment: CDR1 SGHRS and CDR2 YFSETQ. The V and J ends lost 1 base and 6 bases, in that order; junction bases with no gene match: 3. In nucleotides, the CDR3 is TGCGCCAGCAGCTTGTTTAGCGGGAGGGCCAATGAGCAGTTCTTC. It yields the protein CASSLFSGRANEQFF.

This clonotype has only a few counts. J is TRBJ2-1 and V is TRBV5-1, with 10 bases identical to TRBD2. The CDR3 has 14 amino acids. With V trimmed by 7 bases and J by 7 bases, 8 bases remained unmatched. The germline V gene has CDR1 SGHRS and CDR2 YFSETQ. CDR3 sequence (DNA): TGCGCCAGCCGCGAAGCGGGAGGGCCAAATGAGCAGTTCTTC. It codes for CASREAGGPNEQFF.

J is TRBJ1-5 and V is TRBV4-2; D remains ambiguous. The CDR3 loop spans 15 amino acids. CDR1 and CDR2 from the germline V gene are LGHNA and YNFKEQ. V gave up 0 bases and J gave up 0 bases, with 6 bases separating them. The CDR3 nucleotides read TGTGCCAGCAGCCAAGACGGGGATAGCAATCAGCCCCAGCATTTT. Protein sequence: CASSQDGDSNQPQHF.

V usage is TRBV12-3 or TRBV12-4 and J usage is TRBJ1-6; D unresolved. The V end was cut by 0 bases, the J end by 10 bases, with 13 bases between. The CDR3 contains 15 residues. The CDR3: CASSLAPTQASPLHF. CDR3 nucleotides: TGTGCCAGCAGTTTAGCCCCGACCCAGGCCTCACCCCTCCACTTT.

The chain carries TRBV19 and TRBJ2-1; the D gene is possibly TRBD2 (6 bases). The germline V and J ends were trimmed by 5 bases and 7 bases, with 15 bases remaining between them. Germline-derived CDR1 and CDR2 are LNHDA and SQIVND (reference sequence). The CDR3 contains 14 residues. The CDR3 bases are TGTGCCAGTAGTCCCAGCGCAGGGAGGAATGAGCAGTTCTTC. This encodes CASSPSAGRNEQFF. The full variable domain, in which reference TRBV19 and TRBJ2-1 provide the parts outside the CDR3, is DGGITQSPKYLFRKEGQNVTLSCEQNLNHDAMYWYRQDPGQGLRLIYYSQIVNDFQKGDIAEGYSVSREKKESFPLTVTSAQKNPTAFYLCASSPSAGRNEQFFGPGTRLTVL.

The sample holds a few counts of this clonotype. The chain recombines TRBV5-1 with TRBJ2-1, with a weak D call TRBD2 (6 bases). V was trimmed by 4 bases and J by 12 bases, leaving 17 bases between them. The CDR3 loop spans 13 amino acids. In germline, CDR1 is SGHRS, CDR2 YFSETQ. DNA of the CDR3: TGCGCCAGCAGCGAAAGTGGCGGGATCGGGCAGTTCTTC. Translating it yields CASSESGGIGQFF.

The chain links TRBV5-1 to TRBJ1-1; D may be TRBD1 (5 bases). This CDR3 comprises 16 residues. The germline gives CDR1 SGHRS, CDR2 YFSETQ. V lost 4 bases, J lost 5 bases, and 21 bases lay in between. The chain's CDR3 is CASSQTTQGRGTEAFF. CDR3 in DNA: TGCGCCAGCAGCCAAACTACCCAGGGTCGGGGGACTGAAGCTTTCTTT.

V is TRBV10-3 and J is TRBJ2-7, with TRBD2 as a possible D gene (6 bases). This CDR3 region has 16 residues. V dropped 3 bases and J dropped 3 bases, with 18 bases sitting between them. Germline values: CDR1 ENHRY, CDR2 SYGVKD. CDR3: CAISDPSGRRGYEQYF. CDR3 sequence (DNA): TGTGCCATCAGTGACCCAAGCGGGCGGAGGGGCTACGAGCAGTACTTC.

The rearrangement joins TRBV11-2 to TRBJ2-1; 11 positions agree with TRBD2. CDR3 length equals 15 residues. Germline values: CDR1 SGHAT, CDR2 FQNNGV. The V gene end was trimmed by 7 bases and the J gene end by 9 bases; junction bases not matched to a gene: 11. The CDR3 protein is CASNPLTSGVLEQFF. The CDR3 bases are TGTGCCAGCAACCCGTTGACTAGCGGGGTACTTGAGCAGTTCTTC. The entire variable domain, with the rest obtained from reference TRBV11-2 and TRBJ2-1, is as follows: EAGVAQSPRYKIIEKRQSVAFWCNPISGHATLYWYQQILGQGPKLLIQFQNNGVVDDSQLPKDRFSAERLKGVDSTLKIQPAKLEDSAVYLCASNPLTSGVLEQFFGPGTRLTVL.

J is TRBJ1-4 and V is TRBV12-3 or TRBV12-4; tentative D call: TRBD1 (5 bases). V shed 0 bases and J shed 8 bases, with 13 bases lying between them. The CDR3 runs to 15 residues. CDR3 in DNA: TGTGCCAGCAGTTTAGCGCCAGGGTTCGGCGAAAAACTGTTTTTT. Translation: CASSLAPGFGEKLFF.

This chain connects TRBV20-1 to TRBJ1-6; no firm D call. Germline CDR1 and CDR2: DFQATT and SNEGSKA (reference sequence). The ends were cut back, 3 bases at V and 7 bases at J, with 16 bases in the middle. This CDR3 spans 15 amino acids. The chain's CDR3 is CSARRSGGENSPLHF. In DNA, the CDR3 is TGCAGTGCTAGGCGTTCGGGTGGGGAAAATTCACCCCTCCACTTT.

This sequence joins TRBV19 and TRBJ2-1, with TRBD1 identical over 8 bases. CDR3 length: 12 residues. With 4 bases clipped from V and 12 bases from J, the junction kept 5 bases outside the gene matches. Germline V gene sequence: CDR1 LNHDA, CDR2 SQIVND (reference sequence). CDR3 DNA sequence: TGTGCCAGTAGTACCTCCGGGACAGGGCAGTTCTTC. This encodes CASSTSGTGQFF.

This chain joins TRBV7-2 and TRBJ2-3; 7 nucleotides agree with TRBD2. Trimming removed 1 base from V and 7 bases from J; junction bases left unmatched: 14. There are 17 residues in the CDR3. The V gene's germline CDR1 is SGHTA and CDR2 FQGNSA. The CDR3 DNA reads TGTGCCAGCAGCTTAGATCGAGCGGGACCCCTTGGGAATACGCAGTATTTT. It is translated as CASSLDRAGPLGNTQYF.

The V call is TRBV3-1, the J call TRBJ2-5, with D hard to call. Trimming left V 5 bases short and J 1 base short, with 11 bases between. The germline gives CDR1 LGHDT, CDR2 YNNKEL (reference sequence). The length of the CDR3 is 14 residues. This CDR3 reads CASSNRGVQETQYF. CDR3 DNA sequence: TGTGCCAGCAGCAATCGCGGAGTCCAAGAGACCCAGTACTTC.

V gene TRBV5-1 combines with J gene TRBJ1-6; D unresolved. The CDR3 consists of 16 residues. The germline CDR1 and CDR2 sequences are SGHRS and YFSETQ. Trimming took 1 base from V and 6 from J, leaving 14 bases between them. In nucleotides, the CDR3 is TGCGCCAGCAGCTTGCGGTCCGGTCAGGTTAATTCACCCCTCCACTTT. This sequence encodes CASSLRSGQVNSPLHF.

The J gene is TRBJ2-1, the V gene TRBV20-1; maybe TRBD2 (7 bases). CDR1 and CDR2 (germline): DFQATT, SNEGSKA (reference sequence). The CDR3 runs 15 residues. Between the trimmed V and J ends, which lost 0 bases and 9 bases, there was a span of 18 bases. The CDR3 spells CSARDWRGGLSEQFF. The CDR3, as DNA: TGCAGTGCTAGAGATTGGAGGGGGGGCCTTTCTGAGCAGTTCTTC.

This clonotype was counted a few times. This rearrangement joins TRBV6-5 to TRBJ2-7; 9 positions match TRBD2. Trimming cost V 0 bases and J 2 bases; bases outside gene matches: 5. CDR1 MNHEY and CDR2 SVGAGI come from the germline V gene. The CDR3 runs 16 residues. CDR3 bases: TGTGCCAGCAGTTACTCTCCTAGCGGGATCACCTACGAGCAGTACTTC. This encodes CASSYSPSGITYEQYF.

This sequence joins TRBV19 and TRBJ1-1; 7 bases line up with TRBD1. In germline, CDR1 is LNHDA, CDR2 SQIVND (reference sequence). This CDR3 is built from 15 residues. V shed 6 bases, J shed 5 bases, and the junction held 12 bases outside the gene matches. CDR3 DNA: TGTGCCAGTAGCATTTCACAGACAGGGAGTACTGAAGCTTTCTTT. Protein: CASSISQTGSTEAFF.

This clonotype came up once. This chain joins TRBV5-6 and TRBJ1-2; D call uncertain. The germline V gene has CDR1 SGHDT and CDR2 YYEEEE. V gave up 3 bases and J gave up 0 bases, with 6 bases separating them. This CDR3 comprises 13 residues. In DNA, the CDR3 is TGTGCCAGCAGCTCCGTAGCTAACTATGGCTACACCTTC. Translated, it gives CASSSVANYGYTF.

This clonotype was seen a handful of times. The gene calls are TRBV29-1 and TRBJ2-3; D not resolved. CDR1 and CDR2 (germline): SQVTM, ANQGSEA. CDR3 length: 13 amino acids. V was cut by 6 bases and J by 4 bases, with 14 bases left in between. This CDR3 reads CSVIPGSADTQYF. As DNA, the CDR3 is TGCAGCGTCATACCTGGATCGGCAGATACGCAGTATTTT.